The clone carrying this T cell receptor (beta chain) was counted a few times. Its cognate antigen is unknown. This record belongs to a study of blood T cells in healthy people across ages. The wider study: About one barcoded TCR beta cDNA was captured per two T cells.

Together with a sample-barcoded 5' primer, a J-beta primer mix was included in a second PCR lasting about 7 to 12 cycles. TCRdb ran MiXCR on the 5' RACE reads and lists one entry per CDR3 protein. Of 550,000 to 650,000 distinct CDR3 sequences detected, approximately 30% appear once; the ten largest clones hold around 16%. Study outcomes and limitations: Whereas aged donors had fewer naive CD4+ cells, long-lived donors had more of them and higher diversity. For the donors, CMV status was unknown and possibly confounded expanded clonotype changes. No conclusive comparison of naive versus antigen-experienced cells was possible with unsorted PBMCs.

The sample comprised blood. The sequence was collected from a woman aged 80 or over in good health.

CDR3 DNA sequence: TGTGCCAGCAGACCCCCCACAGGTGCCGGTAATTCACCCCTCCACTTT. The encoded protein is CASRPPTGAGNSPLHF. This sequence joins TRBV6-2 or TRBV6-3 and TRBJ1-6, with a possible D match to TRBD1 (5 bases). V lost 6 bases to trimming and J lost 6 bases, with 18 bases between them. The CDR3 has 16 residues. Germline V gene lookup returns CDR1 MNHEY and CDR2 SVGEGT.